This T cell receptor beta chain was found in a study of blood T cell repertoires in COVID-19. Across the study: Both acute and convalescent COVID-19 samples were obtained from the United States, Italy and Spain.

Living in 25 or so US areas, the participants were between about 18 and 100 years of age. Study processing details: Counts of nucleated cells, estimated from reference gene primer amplification, were obtained. TCRdb keeps only in-frame clones here, not all; method: immunoSEQ multiplex PCR. V and J calls and clone size are copied from that table; D and trimming were computed from the DNA. The repertoire consists of almost 85,000 clones, with approximately 90% occurring once and the leading ten covering 1% to 1.5%. The CDR3 consists of 16 residues. Germline CDR1 SGHNT, CDR2 YENEEA. V shed 0 bases, J shed 3 bases, and the junction held 7 bases outside the gene matches.

This TCR was recovered from a woman aged 45 to 65 with acute COVID-19. Input material: PBMCs or T cells enriched from blood (not recorded which). The rearrangement joins TRBV11-3 to TRBJ2-5; 7 bases are a match to TRBD2. The CDR3: CASSLESGASEETQYF. CDR3 DNA: TGTGCCAGCAGCTTAGAGAGCGGGGCTTCAGAAGAGACCCAGTACTTC.